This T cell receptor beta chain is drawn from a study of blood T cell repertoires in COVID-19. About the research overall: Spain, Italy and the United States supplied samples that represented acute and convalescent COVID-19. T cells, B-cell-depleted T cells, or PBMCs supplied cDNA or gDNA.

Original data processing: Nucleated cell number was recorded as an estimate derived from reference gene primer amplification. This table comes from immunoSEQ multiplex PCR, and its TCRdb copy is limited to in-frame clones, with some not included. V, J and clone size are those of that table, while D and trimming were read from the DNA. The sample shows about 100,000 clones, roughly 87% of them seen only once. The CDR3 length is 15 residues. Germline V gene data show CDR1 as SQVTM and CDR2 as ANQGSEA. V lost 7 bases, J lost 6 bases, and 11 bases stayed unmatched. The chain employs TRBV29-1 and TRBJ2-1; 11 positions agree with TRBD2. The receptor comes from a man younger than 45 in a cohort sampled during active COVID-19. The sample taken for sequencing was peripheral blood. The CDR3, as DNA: TGCAGCGGGAGATTCGGACTAGCGGGCCCCAATGAGCAGTTCTTC. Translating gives CSGRFGLAGPNEQFF.